Listed below are T cell receptor beta chains from one sample, sequenced in a study of T cells in Graves' hyperthyroidism and ophthalmopathy. TCRdb re-called the multiplex PCR reads with MiXCR, one entry per CDR3 protein. The data contain 600,000 to 850,000 distinct CDR3 sequences, roughly a sixth of them singletons. Material for sequencing was blood. The origin of the receptors is a woman between 50 and 59 years old with Graves' hyperthyroidism that later progressed to Graves' ophthalmopathy. Each CDR3 is given with its conserved first and last residue. Each record gives: J gene, D gene, V gene, clone size, CDR3 DNA, CDR3 protein. A D gene is named only where the DNA matches it firmly. The size entry is marked missing in some rows and otherwise reads once, few, many or a size class.

TRBJ1-1,TRBD1,TRBV6-1,many,TGTGCCAGCAGTGAACGACAGGGGCGGTGGGGAACTGAAGCTTTCTTT,CASSERQGRWGTEAFF
TRBJ1-6,.,TRBV5-4,.,TGTGCCAGCAGCCGACAGATTACTAATTCACCCCTCCACTTT,CASSRQITNSPLHF
TRBJ1-2,.,TRBV10-3,.,TGTGCCATCAGTGTGAACAGTGGCTACACCTTC,CAISVNSGYTF
TRBJ1-2,TRBD1,TRBV5-6,few,TGTGCCAGCAGCCGAACCTCGACAGGGAACTATGGCTACACCTTC,CASSRTSTGNYGYTF
TRBJ2-7,.,TRBV25-1,.,TGTGCCAGCGTTTCGGCGGTGGGTAACTACGAGCAGTACTTC,CASVSAVGNYEQYF
TRBJ1-4,TRBD1,TRBV19,.,TGTGCCAGTGTGGGACAGTATAATGAAAAACTGTTTTTT,CASVGQYNEKLFF
TRBJ1-1,.,TRBV12-3/TRBV12-4,.,TGTGCCAGCAGTTTTTATGGTGGGTTTCGCACTGAAGCTTTCTTT,CASSFYGGFRTEAFF
TRBJ1-2,TRBD1,TRBV2,few,TGTGCCAGCAGTGAATCTCAGGGGGCCTGGGACTATGGCTACACCTTC,CASSESQGAWDYGYTF
TRBJ1-5,TRBD1,TRBV30,many,TGTGCCTGGAATCAGGGGGGACAGGATCAGCCCCAGCATTTT,CAWNQGGQDQPQHF
TRBJ2-3,TRBD2,TRBV9,once,TGTGCCAGCAGCACCCGGGGGGACACAGATACGCAGTATTTT,CASSTRGDTDTQYF
TRBJ2-7,TRBD1,TRBV30,many,TGTGCCTGGTTGACAGGGAGCGAGCAGTACTTC,CAWLTGSEQYF
TRBJ2-7,.,TRBV2,many,TGTGCCAGCAGTGAAGCGGGAAATAACTACGAGCAGTACTTC,CASSEAGNNYEQYF
TRBJ1-1,.,TRBV27,.,TGTGCCAGCAGTTTGGTGGGGCAGAGGAACACTGAAGCTTTCTTT,CASSLVGQRNTEAFF
TRBJ1-5,TRBD1,TRBV6-1,many,TGTGCCAGCAGTATTCGGGACAGGGTGGGAATTAGGGTACAGCCCCAGCATTTT,CASSIRDRVGIRVQPQHF
TRBJ1-5,TRBD1,TRBV7-2,.,TGTGCCAGCAGCTTAACAGGGGGCATGAGTCAGCCCCAGCATTTT,CASSLTGGMSQPQHF
TRBJ2-3,.,TRBV7-6,few,TGTGCCAGCACCTCCCCCAGGAGGGGGCGCGTAGATACGCAGTATTTT,CASTSPRRGRVDTQYF
TRBJ1-1,TRBD1,TRBV4-1,few,TGCGCCAGCAGCCGACCCGGGACAGGGGATAACGTGGCAGCTGAAGCTTTCTTT,CASSRPGTGDNVAAEAFF
TRBJ1-2,.,TRBV20-1,few,TGCAGTGCTGTTAATACGGCTAACTATGGCTACACCTTC,CSAVNTANYGYTF
TRBJ1-2,.,TRBV12-3/TRBV12-4,.,TGTGCCAGCGGATTCTCAGGGGAGGTTTACTATGGCTACACCTTC,CASGFSGEVYYGYTF
TRBJ2-7,.,TRBV27,many,TGTGCCAGCAGTTTTTCAGGGGTCGCCTACGAGCAGTACTTC,CASSFSGVAYEQYF
TRBJ2-3,TRBD1,TRBV7-3,many,TGTGCCAGCAGCTGGACAGGGAGACCCACAGATACGCAGTATTTT,CASSWTGRPTDTQYF
TRBJ1-2,TRBD1,TRBV29-1,.,TGCAGCGTTTCGCCGGGACAGGGAATAGGTGGCTACACCTTC,CSVSPGQGIGGYTF
TRBJ1-2,TRBD1,TRBV6-1,many,TGTGCCAGCAGGCGGACAGGGTTCGATGGCTACACCTTC,CASRRTGFDGYTF
TRBJ1-2,.,TRBV7-9,few,TGTGCCAGCAGCTACCACAGAGGACCGGGAGGAGAGGGCTACACCTTC,CASSYHRGPGGEGYTF
TRBJ1-2,.,TRBV30,many,TGTGCCTGGAGTGTAAGCAGGACTAACTATGGCTACACCTTC,CAWSVSRTNYGYTF
TRBJ2-5,.,TRBV7-7,few,TGTGCTAGCAGCTCATTGGTCCAGTCGGAGGAGACCCAGTACTTC,CASSSLVQSEETQYF
TRBJ1-2,.,TRBV28,many,TGTGCCAGCAGTTCAAGGGTGGACCCCGTTGGCTACACCTTC,CASSSRVDPVGYTF
TRBJ1-4,TRBD1,TRBV12-3/TRBV12-4,few,TGTGCCAGCAGTTTAGAGGGGGCGGTTGAAAAACTGTTTTTT,CASSLEGAVEKLFF
TRBJ2-7,TRBD2,TRBV20-1,few,TGCAGTGCTATTCTAGCGGGGGGTTACTACGAGCAGTACTTC,CSAILAGGYYEQYF
TRBJ2-1,TRBD2,TRBV9,once,TGTGCCAGCAGCCTGAGACCGGGACTAGCGGGGGAACAGCAGTTCTTC,CASSLRPGLAGEQQFF
TRBJ2-3,.,TRBV6-2/TRBV6-3,many,TGTGCCAGCAGTACAAAGGAGCTGTCCCGGGGGACAGATACGCAGTATTTT,CASSTKELSRGTDTQYF
TRBJ2-2,TRBD2,TRBV19,few,TGTGCCAGTCTGGGGACTAGCGGGGGAGCAAACACCGGGGAGCTGTTTTTT,CASLGTSGGANTGELFF
TRBJ1-5,.,TRBV7-9,few,TGTGCCAGCACCCTCGGGGGGTCAAAGCCCCAGCATTTT,CASTLGGSKPQHF
TRBJ2-2,TRBD1,TRBV7-3,.,TGTGCCAGCAGCTCGGACAGGGCAAGGGCCGGGGAGCTGCTTTTT,CASSSDRARAGELLF
TRBJ1-4,TRBD1,TRBV30,many,TGTGCCTGGACCGCCAATCTCGGACAGGGAGCTGCAAAACTGTTTTTT,CAWTANLGQGAAKLFF
TRBJ1-2,.,TRBV5-1,many,TGCGCCAGCAGCTCATACAGGGACTTGAACTATGGCTACACCTTC,CASSSYRDLNYGYTF
TRBJ2-7,TRBD2,TRBV6-1,few,TGTGCCAGCAGCCACTCATCCTCGGCGGAGGGACTACCTCTTCGCGGGGAGCAGTACTTC,CASSHSSSAEGLPLRGEQYF
TRBJ2-3,TRBD2,TRBV30,.,TGTGCCTGGAGGGCTAGCGGTGAGGCAGATACGCAGTATTTT,CAWRASGEADTQYF
TRBJ2-7,TRBD1,TRBV9,.,TGCGCCAGCAGCTTGGTAGGGGGCTACGAGCAGTGCTTC,CASSLVGGYEQCF
TRBJ2-5,.,TRBV20-1,many,TGCAGTGCCCCCGCGCAGGGATCAGGCCAAGAGACCCAGTACTTC,CSAPAQGSGQETQYF
TRBJ2-3,.,TRBV5-1,.,TGCGCCAGCAGCTATGACAGCCATCTCACAGATACGCAGTATTTT,CASSYDSHLTDTQYF
TRBJ2-4,TRBD1,TRBV10-3,.,TGTGCCATCAGCCCCGGGGGACAGGGGGCTCTAGCCAAAAACATTCAGTACTTC,CAISPGGQGALAKNIQYF
TRBJ1-3,.,TRBV10-3,.,TGTGCCATCAGTGACCCCGGGGTTGGTGGAAACACCATATATTTT,CAISDPGVGGNTIYF
TRBJ2-1,TRBD1,TRBV11-3,many,TGTGCCAGCAGCTTACCCGGGACAGAGAATGAGCAGTTCTTC,CASSLPGTENEQFF
TRBJ1-5,.,TRBV6-1,once,TGTGCCGGCAGTGACCAGGGGAGCAATCAGCCCCAGCATTTT,CAGSDQGSNQPQHF
TRBJ1-4,.,TRBV18,.,TGTGCCAGCTCACCACCGGCGATACGGGGCGCGGGGGAAAAACTGTTTTTT,CASSPPAIRGAGEKLFF
TRBJ2-2,.,TRBV30,many,TGTGCCTGGAGTGTACGAGGGGCCACCGGGGAGCTGTTTTTT,CAWSVRGATGELFF
TRBJ2-4,.,TRBV11-2,many,TGTGCCAGCAGCTTGGCCGGGGGGCATAGAGGGTACTTC,CASSLAGGHRGYF
TRBJ2-2,TRBD2,TRBV9,.,TGTGCCAGCAGCGTTGCACGGGGGGTCACCGGGGAGCTGTTTTTT,CASSVARGVTGELFF
TRBJ1-4,.,TRBV9,.,TGTGCCAGCAGCGTAGACGGGCCAGGGGATGAAAAACTGTTTTTT,CASSVDGPGDEKLFF
TRBJ1-5,TRBD1,TRBV28,many,TGTGCCAGCAGTACACCGGGACAGGGGGCCTGGCAGCCCCAGCATTTT,CASSTPGQGAWQPQHF
TRBJ2-1,.,TRBV4-1,.,TGCGCCAGCAGCCAACCTCGGGACTCTCAGCAGTTCTTC,CASSQPRDSQQFF
TRBJ1-6,TRBD1,TRBV5-1,many,TGCGCCAGCAGCTTGGGGCTTCCGGGACAGGGCGCCTCACCCCTCCACTTT,CASSLGLPGQGASPLHF